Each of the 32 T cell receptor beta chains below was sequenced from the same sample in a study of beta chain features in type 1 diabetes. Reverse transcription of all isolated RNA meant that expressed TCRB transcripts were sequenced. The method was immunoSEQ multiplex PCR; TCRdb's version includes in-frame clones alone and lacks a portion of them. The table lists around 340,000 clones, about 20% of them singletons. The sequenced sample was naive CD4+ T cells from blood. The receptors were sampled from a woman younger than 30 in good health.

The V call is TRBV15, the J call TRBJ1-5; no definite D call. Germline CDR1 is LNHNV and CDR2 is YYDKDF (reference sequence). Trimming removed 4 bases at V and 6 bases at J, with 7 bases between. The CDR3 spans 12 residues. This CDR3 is CATSTRSQPQHF. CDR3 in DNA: TGTGCCACCAGCACTAGGAGTCAGCCCCAGCATTTT.

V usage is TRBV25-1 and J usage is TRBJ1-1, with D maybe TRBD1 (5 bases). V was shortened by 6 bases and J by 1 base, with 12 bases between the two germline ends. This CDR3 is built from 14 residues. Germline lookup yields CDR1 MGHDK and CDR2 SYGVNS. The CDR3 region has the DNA TGTGCCAGCAGACCCGACAGAGGGAACACTGAAGCTTTCTTT. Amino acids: CASRPDRGNTEAFF.

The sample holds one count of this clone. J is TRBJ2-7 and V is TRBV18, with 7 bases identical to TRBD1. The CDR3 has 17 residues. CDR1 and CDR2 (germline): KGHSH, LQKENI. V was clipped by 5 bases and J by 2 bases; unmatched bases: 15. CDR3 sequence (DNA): TGTGCCAGCTCATTAAGCCTTGTCGGGACAGCTACCTACGAGCAGTACTTC. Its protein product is CASSLSLVGTATYEQYF.

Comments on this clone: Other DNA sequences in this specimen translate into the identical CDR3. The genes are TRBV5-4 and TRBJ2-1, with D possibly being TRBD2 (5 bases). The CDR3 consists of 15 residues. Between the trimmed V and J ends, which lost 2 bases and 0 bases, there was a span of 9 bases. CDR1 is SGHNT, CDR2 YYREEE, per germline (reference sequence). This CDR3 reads CASSLPGSSYNEQFF. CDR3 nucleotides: TGTGCCAGCAGCTTACCGGGGAGCTCCTACAATGAGCAGTTCTTC.

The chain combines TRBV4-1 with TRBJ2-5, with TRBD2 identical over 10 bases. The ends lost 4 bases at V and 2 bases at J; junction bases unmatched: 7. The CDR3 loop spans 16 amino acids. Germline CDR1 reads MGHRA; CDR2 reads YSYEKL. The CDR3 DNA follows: TGCGCCAGCAGCCCACGGACTAGCGGTGATCAAGAGACCCAGTACTTC. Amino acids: CASSPRTSGDQETQYF.

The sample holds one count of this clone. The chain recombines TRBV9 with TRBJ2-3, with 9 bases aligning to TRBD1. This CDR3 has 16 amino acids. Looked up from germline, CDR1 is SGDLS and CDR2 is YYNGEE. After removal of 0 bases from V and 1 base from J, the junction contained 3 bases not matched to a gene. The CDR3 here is CASSVVWTGGTDTQYF. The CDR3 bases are TGTGCCAGCAGCGTAGTCTGGACAGGGGGCACAGATACGCAGTATTTT.

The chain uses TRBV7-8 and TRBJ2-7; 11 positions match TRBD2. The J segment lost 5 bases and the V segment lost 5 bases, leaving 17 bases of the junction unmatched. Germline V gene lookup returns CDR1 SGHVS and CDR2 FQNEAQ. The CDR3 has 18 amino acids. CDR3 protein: CASSPSGTSGYRGDEQYF. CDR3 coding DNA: TGTGCCAGCAGCCCATCCGGGACTAGCGGCTACCGCGGGGACGAGCAGTACTTC.

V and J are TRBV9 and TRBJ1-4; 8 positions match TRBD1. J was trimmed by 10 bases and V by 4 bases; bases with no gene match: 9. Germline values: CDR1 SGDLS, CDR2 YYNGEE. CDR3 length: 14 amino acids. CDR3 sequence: CASSFRDRSGKLFF. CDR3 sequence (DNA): TGTGCCAGCAGCTTCCGGGACAGGTCTGGAAAACTGTTTTTT. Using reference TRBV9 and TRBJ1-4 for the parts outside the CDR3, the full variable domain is DSGVTQTPKHLITATGQRVTLRCSPRSGDLSVYWYQQSLDQGLQFLIQYYNGEERAKGNILERFSAQQFPDLHSELNLSSLELGDSALYFCASSFRDRSGKLFFGSGTQLSVL.

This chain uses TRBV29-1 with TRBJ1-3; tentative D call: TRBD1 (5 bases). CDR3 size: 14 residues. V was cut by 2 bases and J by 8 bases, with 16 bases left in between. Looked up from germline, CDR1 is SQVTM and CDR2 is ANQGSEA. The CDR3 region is CSVEPGFPGDTIYF. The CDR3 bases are TGCAGCGTTGAACCGGGGTTCCCGGGGGACACCATATATTTT.

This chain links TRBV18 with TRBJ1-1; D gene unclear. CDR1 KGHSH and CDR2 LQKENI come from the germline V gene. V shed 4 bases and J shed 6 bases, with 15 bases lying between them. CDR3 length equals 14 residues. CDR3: CASSRAGDNAEAFF. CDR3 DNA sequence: TGTGCCAGCTCACGGGCGGGCGATAACGCTGAAGCTTTCTTT.

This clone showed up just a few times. This CDR3 is CASSGSSGLSFDKQYF. Written as DNA, the CDR3 is TGTGCCAGCAGTGGAAGTTCGGGACTCTCCTTCGACAAGCAGTACTTC. The chain couples TRBV2 to TRBJ2-7, with TRBD2 as a possible D gene (6 bases). There are 16 residues in the CDR3. CDR1 is SNHLY, CDR2 FYNNEI, per germline. The V and J ends lost 4 bases and 8 bases respectively, with 24 bases between them.

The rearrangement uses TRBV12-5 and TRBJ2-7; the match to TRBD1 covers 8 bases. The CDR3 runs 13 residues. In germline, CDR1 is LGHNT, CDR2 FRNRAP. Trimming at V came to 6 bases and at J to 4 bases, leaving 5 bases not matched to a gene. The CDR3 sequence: CASGGTGRYEQYF. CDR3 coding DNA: TGTGCTAGTGGGGGGACAGGCCGGTACGAGCAGTACTTC.

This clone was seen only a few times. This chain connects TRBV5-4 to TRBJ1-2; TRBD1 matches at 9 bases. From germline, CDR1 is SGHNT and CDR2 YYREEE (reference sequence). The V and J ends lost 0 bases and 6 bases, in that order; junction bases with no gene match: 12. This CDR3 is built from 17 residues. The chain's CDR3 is CASSLGIRRDRAHGYTF. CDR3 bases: TGTGCCAGCAGCTTGGGGATCCGCCGGGACAGGGCCCATGGCTACACCTTC. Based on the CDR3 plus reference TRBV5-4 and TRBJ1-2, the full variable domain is ETGVTQSPTHLIKTRGQQVTLRCSSQSGHNTVSWYQQALGQGPQFIFQYYREEENGRGNFPPRFSGLQFPNYSSELNVNALELDDSALYLCASSLGIRRDRAHGYTFGSGTRLTVV.

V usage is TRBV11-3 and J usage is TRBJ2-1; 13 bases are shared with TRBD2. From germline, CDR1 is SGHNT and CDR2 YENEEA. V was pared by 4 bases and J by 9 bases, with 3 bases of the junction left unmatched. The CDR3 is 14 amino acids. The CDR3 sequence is CASSSGLAGSEQFF. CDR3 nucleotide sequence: TGTGCCAGCAGCTCGGGACTAGCGGGGTCTGAGCAGTTCTTC.

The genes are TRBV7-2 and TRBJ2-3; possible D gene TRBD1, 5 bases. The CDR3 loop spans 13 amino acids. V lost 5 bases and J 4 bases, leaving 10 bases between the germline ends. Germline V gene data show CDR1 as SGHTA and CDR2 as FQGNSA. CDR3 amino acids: CASSRRGPDTQYF. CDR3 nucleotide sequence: TGTGCCAGCAGCCGAAGGGGCCCAGATACGCAGTATTTT.

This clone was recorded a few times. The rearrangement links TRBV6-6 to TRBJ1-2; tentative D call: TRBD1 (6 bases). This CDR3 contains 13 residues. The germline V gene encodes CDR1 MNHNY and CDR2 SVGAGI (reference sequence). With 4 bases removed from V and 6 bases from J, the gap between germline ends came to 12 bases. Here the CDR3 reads CASSSVGGNGYTF. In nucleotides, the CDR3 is TGTGCCAGCAGTTCAGTAGGGGGTAATGGCTACACCTTC.

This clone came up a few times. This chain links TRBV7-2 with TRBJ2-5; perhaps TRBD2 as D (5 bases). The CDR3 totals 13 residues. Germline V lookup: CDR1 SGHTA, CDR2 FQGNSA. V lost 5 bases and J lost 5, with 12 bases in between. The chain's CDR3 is CASSPRTLETQYF. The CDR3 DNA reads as TGTGCCAGCAGCCCTAGGACTCTGGAGACCCAGTACTTC.

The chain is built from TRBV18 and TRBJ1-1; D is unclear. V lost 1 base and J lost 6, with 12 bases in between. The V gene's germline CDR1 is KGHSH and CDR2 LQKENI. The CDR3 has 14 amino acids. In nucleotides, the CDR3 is TGTGCCAGCTCACCACTAGACCGAGACTCTGAAGCTTTCTTT. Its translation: CASSPLDRDSEAFF.

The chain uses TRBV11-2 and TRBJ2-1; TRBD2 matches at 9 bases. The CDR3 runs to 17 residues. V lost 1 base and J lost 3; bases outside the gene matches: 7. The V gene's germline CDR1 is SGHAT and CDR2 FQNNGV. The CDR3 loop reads CASSLVAGVSVYNEQFF. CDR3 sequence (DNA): TGTGCCAGCAGCTTAGTAGCGGGAGTGTCGGTCTACAATGAGCAGTTCTTC.

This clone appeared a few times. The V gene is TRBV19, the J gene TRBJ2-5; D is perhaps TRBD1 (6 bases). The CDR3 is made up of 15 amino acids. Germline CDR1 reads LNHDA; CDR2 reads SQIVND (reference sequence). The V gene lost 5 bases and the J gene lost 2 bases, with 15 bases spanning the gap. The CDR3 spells CASSSQSGAQETQYF. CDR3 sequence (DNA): TGTGCCAGTAGTTCGCAATCAGGGGCTCAAGAGACCCAGTACTTC.

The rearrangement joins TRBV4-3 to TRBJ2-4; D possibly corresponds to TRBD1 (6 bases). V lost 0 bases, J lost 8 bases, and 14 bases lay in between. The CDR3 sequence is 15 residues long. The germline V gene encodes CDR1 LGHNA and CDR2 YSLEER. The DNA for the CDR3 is TGCGCCAGCAGCCAAGAAGGGAGCGAGGGGGACATTCAGTACTTC. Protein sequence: CASSQEGSEGDIQYF.

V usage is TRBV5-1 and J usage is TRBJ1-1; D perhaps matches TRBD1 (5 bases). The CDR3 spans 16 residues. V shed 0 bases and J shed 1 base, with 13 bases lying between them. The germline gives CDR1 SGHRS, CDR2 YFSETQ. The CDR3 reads CASSLEGSTGNTEAFF. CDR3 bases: TGCGCCAGCAGCTTGGAAGGTTCTACAGGGAACACTGAAGCTTTCTTT.

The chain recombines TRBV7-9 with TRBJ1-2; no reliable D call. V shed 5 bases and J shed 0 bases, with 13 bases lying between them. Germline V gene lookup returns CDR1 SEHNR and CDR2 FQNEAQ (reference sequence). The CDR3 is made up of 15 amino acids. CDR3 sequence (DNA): TGTGCCAGCAGCCTCCGGAGAGGAGCTAACTATGGCTACACCTTC. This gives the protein CASSLRRGANYGYTF.

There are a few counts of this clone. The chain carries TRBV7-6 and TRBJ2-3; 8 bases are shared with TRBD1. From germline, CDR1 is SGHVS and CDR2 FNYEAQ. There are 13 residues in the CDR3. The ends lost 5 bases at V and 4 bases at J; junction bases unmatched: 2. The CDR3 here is CASSTGGSDTQYF. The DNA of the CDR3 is TGTGCCAGCAGCACAGGGGGGTCAGATACGCAGTATTTT.

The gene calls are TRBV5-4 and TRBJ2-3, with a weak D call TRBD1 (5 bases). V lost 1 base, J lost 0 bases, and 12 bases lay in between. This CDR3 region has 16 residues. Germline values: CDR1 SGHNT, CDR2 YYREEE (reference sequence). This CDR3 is CASSLWGMESTDTQYF. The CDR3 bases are TGTGCCAGCAGCTTGTGGGGCATGGAGAGCACAGATACGCAGTATTTT.

The DNA of the CDR3 is TGTGCCAGCAGACGGGGGACGGGAGCTAACTATGGCTACACCTTC. Translating gives CASRRGTGANYGYTF. The J gene is TRBJ1-2, the V gene TRBV6-5, with D maybe TRBD1 (5 bases). Germline CDR1 MNHEY, CDR2 SVGAGI. The CDR3 spans 15 residues. Deletions cut 6 bases from V and 0 bases from J, with 14 bases between.

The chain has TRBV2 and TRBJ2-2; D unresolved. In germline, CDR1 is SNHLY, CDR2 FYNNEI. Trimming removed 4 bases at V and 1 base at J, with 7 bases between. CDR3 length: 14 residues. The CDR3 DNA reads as TGTGCCAGCAGTGTAAACAGGAACACCGGGGAGCTGTTTTTT. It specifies CASSVNRNTGELFF.

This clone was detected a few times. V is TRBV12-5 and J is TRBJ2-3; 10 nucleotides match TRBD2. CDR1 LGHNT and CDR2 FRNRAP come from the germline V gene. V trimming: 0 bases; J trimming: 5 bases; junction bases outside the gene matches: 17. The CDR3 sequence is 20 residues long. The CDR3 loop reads CASGLVLGSGRPGPRDTQYF. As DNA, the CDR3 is TGTGCTAGTGGTTTGGTACTGGGTAGCGGGAGGCCCGGTCCGAGAGATACGCAGTATTTT.

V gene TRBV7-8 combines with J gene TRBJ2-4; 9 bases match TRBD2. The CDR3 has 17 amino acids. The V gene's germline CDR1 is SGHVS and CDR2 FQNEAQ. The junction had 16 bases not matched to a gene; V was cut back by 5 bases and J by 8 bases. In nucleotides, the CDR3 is TGTGCCAGCAGCCAACCGTTCATGGCGGGAGGGCGGCACATTCAGTACTTC. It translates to CASSQPFMAGGRHIQYF. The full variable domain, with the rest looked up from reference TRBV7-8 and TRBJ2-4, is GAGVSQSPRYKVAKRGQDVALRCDPISGHVSLFWYQQALGQGPEFLTYFQNEAQLDKSGLPSDRFFAERPEGSVSTLKIQRTQQEDSAVYLCASSQPFMAGGRHIQYFGAGTRLSVL.

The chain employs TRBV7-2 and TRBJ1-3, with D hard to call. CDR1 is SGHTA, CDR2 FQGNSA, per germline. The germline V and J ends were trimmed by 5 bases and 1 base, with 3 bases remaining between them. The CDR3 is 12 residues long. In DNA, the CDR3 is TGTGCCAGCAGCCAATCTGGAAACACCATATATTTT. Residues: CASSQSGNTIYF.

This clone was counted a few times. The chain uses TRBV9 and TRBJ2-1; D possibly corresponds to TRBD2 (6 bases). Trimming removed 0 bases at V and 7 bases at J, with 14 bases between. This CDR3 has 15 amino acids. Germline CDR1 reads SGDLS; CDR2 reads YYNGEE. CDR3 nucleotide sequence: TGTGCCAGCAGCGTAGAAGCGGGCCCTCGAAATGAGCAGTTCTTC. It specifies CASSVEAGPRNEQFF.

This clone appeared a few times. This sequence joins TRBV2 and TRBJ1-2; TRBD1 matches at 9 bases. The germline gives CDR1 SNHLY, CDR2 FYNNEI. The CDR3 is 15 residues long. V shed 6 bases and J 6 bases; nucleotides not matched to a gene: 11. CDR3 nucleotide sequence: TGTGCCAGCAGACGACAGGGGGTGTATGAAGATGGCTACACCTTC. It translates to CASRRQGVYEDGYTF.